Sequencing of this TCR beta chain was carried out in a study of cytotoxic CD8 clonotypes in ibrutinib-treated CLL. Only in-frame clones appear in the TCRdb table, and some are missing; sequencing was by immunoSEQ multiplex PCR. This sample has approximately 330,000 clones, with almost 80% found just once. Trimming removed 5 bases from V and 3 bases from J; junction bases left unmatched: 13. The CDR3 is made up of 16 amino acids. Germline lookup yields CDR1 SEHNR and CDR2 FQNEAQ (reference sequence). The receptor was isolated from a human donor with chronic lymphocytic leukemia. Sequences were derived from PBMCs, sampled before ibrutinib treatment. The rearrangement uses TRBV7-9 and TRBJ2-7; 7 positions agree with TRBD2. CDR3 amino acids: CASSPSAGGSVYEQYF. In DNA, the CDR3 is TGTGCCAGCAGCCCCTCTGCTGGCGGGAGTGTCTACGAGCAGTACTTC.